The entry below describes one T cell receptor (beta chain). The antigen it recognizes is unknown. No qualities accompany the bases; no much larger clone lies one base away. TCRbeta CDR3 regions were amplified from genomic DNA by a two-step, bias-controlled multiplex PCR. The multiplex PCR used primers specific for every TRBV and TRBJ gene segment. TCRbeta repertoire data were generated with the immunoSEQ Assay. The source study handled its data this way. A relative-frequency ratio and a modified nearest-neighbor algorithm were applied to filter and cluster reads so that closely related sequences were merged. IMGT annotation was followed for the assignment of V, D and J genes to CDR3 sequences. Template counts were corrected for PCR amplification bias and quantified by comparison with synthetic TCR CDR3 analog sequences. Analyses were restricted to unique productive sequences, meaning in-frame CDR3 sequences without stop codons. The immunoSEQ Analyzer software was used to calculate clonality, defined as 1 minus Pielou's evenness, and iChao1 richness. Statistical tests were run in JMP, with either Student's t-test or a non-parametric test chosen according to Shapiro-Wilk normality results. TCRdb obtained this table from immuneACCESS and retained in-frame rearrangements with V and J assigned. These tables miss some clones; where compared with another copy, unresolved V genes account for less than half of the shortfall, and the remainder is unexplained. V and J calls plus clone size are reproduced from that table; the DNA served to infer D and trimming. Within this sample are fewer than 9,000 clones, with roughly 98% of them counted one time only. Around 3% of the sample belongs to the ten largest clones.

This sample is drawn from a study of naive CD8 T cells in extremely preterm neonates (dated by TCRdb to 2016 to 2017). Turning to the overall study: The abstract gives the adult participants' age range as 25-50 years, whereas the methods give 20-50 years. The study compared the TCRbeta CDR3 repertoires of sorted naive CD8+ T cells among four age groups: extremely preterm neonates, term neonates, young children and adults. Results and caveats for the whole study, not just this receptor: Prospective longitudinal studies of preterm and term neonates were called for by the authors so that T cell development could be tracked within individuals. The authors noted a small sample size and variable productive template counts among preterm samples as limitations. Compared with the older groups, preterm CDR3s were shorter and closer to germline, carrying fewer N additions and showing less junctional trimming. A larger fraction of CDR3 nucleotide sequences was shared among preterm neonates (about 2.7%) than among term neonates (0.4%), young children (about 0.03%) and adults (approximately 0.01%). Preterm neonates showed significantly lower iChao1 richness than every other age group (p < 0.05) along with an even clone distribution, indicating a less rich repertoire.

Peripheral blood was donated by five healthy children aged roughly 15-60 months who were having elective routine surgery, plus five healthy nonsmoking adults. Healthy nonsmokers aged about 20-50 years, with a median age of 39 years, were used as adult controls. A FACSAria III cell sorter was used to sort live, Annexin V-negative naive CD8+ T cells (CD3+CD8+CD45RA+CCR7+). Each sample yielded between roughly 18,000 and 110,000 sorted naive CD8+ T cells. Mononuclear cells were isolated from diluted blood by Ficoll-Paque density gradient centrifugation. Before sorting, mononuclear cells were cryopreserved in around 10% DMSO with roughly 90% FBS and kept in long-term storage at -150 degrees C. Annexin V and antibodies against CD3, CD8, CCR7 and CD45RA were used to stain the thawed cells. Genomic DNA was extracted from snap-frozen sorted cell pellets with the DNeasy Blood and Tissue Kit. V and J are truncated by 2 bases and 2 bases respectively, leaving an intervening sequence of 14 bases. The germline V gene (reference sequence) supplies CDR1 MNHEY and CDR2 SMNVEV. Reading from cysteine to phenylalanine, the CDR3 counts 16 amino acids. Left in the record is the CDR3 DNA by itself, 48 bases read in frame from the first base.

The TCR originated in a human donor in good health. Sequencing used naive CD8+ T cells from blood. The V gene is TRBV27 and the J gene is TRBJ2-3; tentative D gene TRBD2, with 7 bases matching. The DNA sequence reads TGTGCCAGCAGTTTAATTGGGGGGGCCACCACAGATACGCAGTATTTT. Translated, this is CASSLIGGATTDTQYF.